What follows describes a single T cell receptor (beta chain). This sample is drawn from a study of T cell changes during pregnancy in multiple sclerosis. Using immunoSEQ multiplex PCR, the repertoire was profiled, and TCRdb retains in-frame clones only, with some absent. The sample lists tens of thousands of clones, approximately 92% occurring once. Material: peripheral blood, obtained before pregnancy. The clonotype was recovered from a female donor with multiple sclerosis, enrolled in a pregnancy study.

CDR3 protein: CASNEGRGPIETQYF. CDR3 bases: TGTGCCAGCAACGAGGGTAGAGGGCCCATAGAGACCCAGTACTTC. V and J are TRBV7-4 and TRBJ2-5; D perhaps matches TRBD2 (5 bases). Germline-derived CDR1 and CDR2 are SGHVT and SQSDAQ. Deletions cut 7 bases from V and 4 bases from J, with 19 bases between. The CDR3 length is 15 residues.